There are a few counts of the clone carrying this T cell receptor beta chain. Each cDNA molecule carried a unique molecular identifier. Each CDR3 protein gets one entry after TCRdb re-called the 5' RACE reads with MiXCR. The table includes roughly 86,000 distinct CDR3 sequences, roughly 6% detected once. This CDR3 has 14 amino acids. Trimming pared 5 bases from V and 3 bases from J, leaving 13 bases between. CDR1 and CDR2 from the germline V gene are PRHDT and FYEKMQ (reference sequence). This record comes from a study of early T cells in non-severe SARS-CoV-2 infection. Whole-study context: Whole-blood bulk RNA, unsorted, was sequenced, and chains were unpaired.

The receptor was derived from an adult who was a healthcare worker with PCR-confirmed SARS-CoV-2 infection or an uninfected control (not recorded which). Sequencing was carried out using whole blood. V and J are TRBV13 and TRBJ1-1; D is unresolved. The CDR3 here is CASSEIGVDTEAFF. The CDR3 DNA reads as TGTGCCAGCAGCGAGATTGGGGTCGACACTGAAGCTTTCTTT.